What follows describes a single T cell receptor beta chain. Its target is not known. At the DNA level, this CDR3 is encoded by other sequences in the same sample as well. This sample was taken from a study of cytomegalovirus exposure and HLA in healthy donors. General study findings and limits: Altogether, some 170 TCR beta chains were recorded as cytomegalovirus-associated. Productive status was seen about 87% or about 30% of the time for most TCR beta V segments in an earlier analysis. Usually a TCR sequence was rare, but some public TCRs were found in many donors.

The PCR contained 60 Vbeta and 13 Jbeta primers. Under the authors' procedure: In a later analysis, the count reached some 75 million unique TCR beta chains, with roughly 11 million shared. Some clones are missing from TCRdb's copy, which holds only in-frame ones; the method was immunoSEQ multiplex PCR. D and trimming were read from the DNA, whereas the V and J calls and clone size are those reported in that table. Here the sample spans 200,000 to 300,000 clones, around 76% being singletons. V lost 5 bases to trimming and J lost 2 bases, with 9 bases between them. The length of the CDR3 is 13 residues. Germline CDR1 reads SGHAT; CDR2 reads FQNNGV.

Material: PBMCs. The receptor comes from a middle-aged woman in good health and CMV-seropositive. The chain carries TRBV11-2 and TRBJ1-2; the D gene is possibly TRBD1 (6 bases). The CDR3 nucleotides are TGTGCCAGCAGCCCTGACAGGAACTATGGCTACACCTTC. This codes for CASSPDRNYGYTF.